Included here is one TCR beta chain sequence, with context. The antigen is unknown. V lost 4 bases to trimming and J lost 6 bases, with 5 bases between them. The CDR3 has 11 amino acids. This entry belongs to a study of T cell repertoires in cytomegalovirus infection. TCRdb ran MiXCR on the reads and lists one entry per CDR3 protein. The table has 750,000 to 900,000 distinct CDR3 sequences, under 35% seen once. This sequence joins TRBV12-3 or TRBV12-4 and TRBJ2-3; D not certain. The sequenced sample was cultured CD8+ T cells from PBMCs, obtained from culture after CMV antigen stimulation. The source is a human donor in good health (CMV status not recorded). Some clones in this sample may be carry-over from other donors' samples. In nucleotides, the CDR3 is TGTGCCAGCAGTTCCTGGGATACGCAGTATTTT. The encoded protein is CASSSWDTQYF.